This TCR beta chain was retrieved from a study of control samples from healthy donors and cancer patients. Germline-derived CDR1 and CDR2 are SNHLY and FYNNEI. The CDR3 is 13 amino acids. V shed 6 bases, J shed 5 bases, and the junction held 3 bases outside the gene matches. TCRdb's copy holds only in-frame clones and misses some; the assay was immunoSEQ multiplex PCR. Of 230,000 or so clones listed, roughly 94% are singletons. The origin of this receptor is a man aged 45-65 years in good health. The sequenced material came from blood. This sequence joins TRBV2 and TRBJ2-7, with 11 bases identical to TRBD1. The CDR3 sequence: CASSRDRGNEQYF. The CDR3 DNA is TGTGCCAGCAGCAGGGACAGGGGGAACGAGCAGTACTTC.